These 13 T cell receptor beta chains were sequenced from one sample in a study of blood T cell repertoires in COVID-19. The data were produced by immunoSEQ multiplex PCR, yet TCRdb's version contains in-frame clones alone and is incomplete. The sample has a few hundred thousand clones, 88% seen once. The sample consisted of peripheral blood. The receptors derive from a woman in her 30s with acute or convalescent COVID-19.

This sequence joins TRBV5-4 and TRBJ1-4; 8 bases match TRBD1. The V and J ends lost 0 bases and 5 bases, in that order; junction bases with no gene match: 0. The length of the CDR3 is 14 residues. Germline CDR1 is SGHNT and CDR2 is YYREEE (reference sequence). The CDR3 protein is CASSLDRGNEKLFF. The CDR3 coding sequence is TGTGCCAGCAGCTTGGACAGGGGGAATGAAAAACTGTTTTTT.

A few counts support this clone. The gene calls are TRBV30 and TRBJ2-1; the match to TRBD2 covers 9 bases. V trimming: 2 bases; J trimming: 8 bases; junction bases outside the gene matches: 10. This CDR3 has 15 amino acids. Germline V gives CDR1 GTSNPN, CDR2 SVGIG (reference sequence). The CDR3 spells CAWSIWGSGSDEQFF. The CDR3 DNA reads as TGTGCCTGGAGTATTTGGGGTAGCGGGAGCGATGAGCAGTTCTTC.

The V gene is TRBV29-1, the J gene TRBJ2-1, with a weak D call TRBD1 (5 bases). Germline V lookup: CDR1 SQVTM, CDR2 ANQGSEA. The CDR3 runs to 14 residues. Trimming stripped 1 base from V and 5 bases from J, with 12 bases between. CDR3 nucleotides: TGCAGCGTTGAAGTTGGCAGGGTCCACAATGAGCAGTTCTTC. Encoded protein: CSVEVGRVHNEQFF.

In its sample, this clone was seen once. CDR3 DNA: TGTGCCAGCAGTTACTCGGGACAGGCCACCTACAATGAGCAGTTCTTC. Translation gives CASSYSGQATYNEQFF. This sequence joins TRBV6-2 or TRBV6-3 and TRBJ2-1, with 8 bases lining up with TRBD1. In germline, CDR1 is MNHEY, CDR2 SVGEGT. CDR3 length: 16 residues. The junction had 3 bases not matched to a gene; V was cut back by 0 bases and J by 2 bases.

V and J are TRBV7-9 and TRBJ2-5; 12 positions match TRBD2. The CDR3 has 13 amino acids. CDR1 and CDR2 (germline): SEHNR, FQNEAQ (reference sequence). J was trimmed by 5 bases and V by 8 bases; bases with no gene match: 3. The CDR3: CASLAGGPETQYF. CDR3 DNA sequence: TGTGCCAGCCTAGCGGGAGGGCCGGAGACCCAGTACTTC.

This rearrangement joins TRBV11-2 to TRBJ2-1, with 11 bases that match TRBD2. The V gene's germline CDR1 is SGHAT and CDR2 FQNNGV. V lost 3 bases and J lost 3; bases outside the gene matches: 1. There are 15 residues in the CDR3. DNA for the CDR3: TGTGCCAGCAGCTTCGGGACTAGCGGCTACAATGAGCAGTTCTTC. Its translation is CASSFGTSGYNEQFF.

The chain employs TRBV6-1 and TRBJ2-7; 7 bases match TRBD2. The V gene's germline CDR1 is MNHNS and CDR2 SASEGT. The CDR3 runs 14 residues. J gave up 1 base and V 2 bases, and 2 bases lay outside the gene matches. Written as DNA, the CDR3 is TGTGCCAGCAGTGAATGGGACTATTCCTACGAGCAGTACTTC. It codes for CASSEWDYSYEQYF.

V is TRBV4-1 and J is TRBJ2-1, with 9 bases fitting TRBD1. V was pared by 5 bases and J by 8 bases, with 1 base of the junction left unmatched. CDR1 is MGHRA and CDR2 is YSYEKL in the germline V gene. The CDR3 runs 12 residues. The CDR3 region is CASSTGGHEQFF. CDR3 in DNA: TGCGCCAGCAGCACAGGGGGCCATGAGCAGTTCTTC.

V and J are TRBV10-3 and TRBJ2-3; 9 bases match TRBD1. CDR1 is ENHRY and CDR2 is SYGVKD in the germline V gene. This CDR3 is built from 18 residues. The V segment lost 2 bases and the J segment 5 bases; nucleotides outside the gene matches: 14. The CDR3 here is CAISELAGTGTVGDTQYF. CDR3 nucleotide sequence: TGTGCCATCAGTGAGCTTGCCGGGACAGGGACAGTGGGAGATACGCAGTATTTT.

The chain recombines TRBV19 with TRBJ1-4, with a weak D call TRBD1 (6 bases). The V end was cut by 7 bases, the J end by 8 bases, with 17 bases between. Germline-derived CDR1 and CDR2 are LNHDA and SQIVND (reference sequence). This CDR3 spans 14 amino acids. The CDR3 nucleotides read TGTGCCAGTACCTTAACAGGGTTGGAGGAAAAACTGTTTTTT. This codes for CASTLTGLEEKLFF.

The chain employs TRBV6-5 and TRBJ1-3, with D unclear. CDR1 is MNHEY and CDR2 is SVGAGI in the germline V gene. The CDR3 runs to 14 residues. V shed 2 bases and J shed 5 bases, with 10 bases lying between them. The CDR3 protein is CASSYGGRRNTIYF. In nucleotides, the CDR3 is TGTGCCAGCAGTTACGGAGGGAGGCGAAACACCATATATTTT.

The gene calls are TRBV20-1 and TRBJ1-5; the match to TRBD1 covers 7 bases. The CDR3 consists of 14 residues. Germline-derived CDR1 and CDR2 are DFQATT and SNEGSKA (reference sequence). The junction had 4 bases not matched to a gene; V was cut back by 3 bases and J by 2 bases. This CDR3 reads CSASQGGGNQPQHF. The DNA for the CDR3 is TGCAGTGCTAGTCAGGGGGGCGGCAATCAGCCCCAGCATTTT.

The V gene is TRBV29-1, the J gene TRBJ1-4; D unresolved. Deletions cut 5 bases from V and 0 bases from J, with 10 bases between. The CDR3 has 14 amino acids. Germline-derived CDR1 and CDR2 are SQVTM and ANQGSEA. The CDR3 nucleotides are TGCAGCGTTACAGAATTTGCAACTAATGAAAAACTGTTTTTT. Translated: CSVTEFATNEKLFF.